This is a list of T cell receptor beta chains from one sample in a study of blood T cell repertoires in COVID-19. Repertoires were generated with immunoSEQ multiplex PCR, while TCRdb's copy carries only in-frame clones and drops some. Of about 160,000 clones listed, just over 85% are singletons. The sequencing sample was made of peripheral blood. The receptors come from a man aged 50 or older with active or convalescent COVID-19. The CDR3 runs from the conserved cysteine through the conserved F or W. D genes are given only for firm matches. Size tells how often a clone was seen (once, few, many) or the class of an expanded clone, and some rows leave it out.

clone size	CDR3 length	D gene	V gene	J gene	CDR3 DNA	CDR3 protein
.	14	TRBD1	TRBV7-2	TRBJ1-6	TGTGCCAGCAGCGAAGGACAGGAAAATTCACCCCTCCACTTT	CASSEGQENSPLHF
.	16	.	TRBV4-1	TRBJ1-4	TGCGCCAGCAGCCAAGAAGGAGGGGCTCTTCATGAAAAACTGTTTTTT	CASSQEGGALHEKLFF
.	13	TRBD1	TRBV27	TRBJ2-3	TGTGCCAGCCGCCGGACAGGGGCGGATACGCAGTATTTT	CASRRTGADTQYF
.	15	TRBD1	TRBV19	TRBJ2-7	TGTGCCAGTAAACAGACAGGGGGAACGGTTTACGAGCAGTACTTC	CASKQTGGTVYEQYF
.	18	TRBD1	TRBV27	TRBJ2-3	TGTGCCAGCAGTTTATTTAGACACCGGGACAGAGGTACAGATACGCAGTATTTT	CASSLFRHRDRGTDTQYF
.	13	.	TRBV24-1	TRBJ1-2	TGTGCCACCAGTGACTCAGGGAACTCTGGCTACACCTTC	CATSDSGNSGYTF
few	11	.	TRBV6-5	TRBJ1-1	TGTGCCACCATGTTCTTGACAGAAGCTTTCTTT	CATMFLTEAFF
.	17	TRBD1	TRBV27	TRBJ1-1	TGTGCCAGCAGTCAATACCACGGGACAGGGGGCCGGACTGAAGCTTTCTTT	CASSQYHGTGGRTEAFF
.	14	TRBD1	TRBV5-1	TRBJ1-2	TGCGCCAGCAGCGTTGGGACAGCCAACTATGGCTACACCTTC	CASSVGTANYGYTF
.	14	TRBD2	TRBV7-2	TRBJ2-3	TGTGCCAGCAGCCAGGGACTAGCGGGAGATACGCAGTATTTT	CASSQGLAGDTQYF
.	15	TRBD1	TRBV9	TRBJ2-7	TGTGCCAGCAGCCCACGGACAGGGGGGTCCTACGAGCAGTACTTC	CASSPRTGGSYEQYF
.	16	TRBD2	TRBV18	TRBJ2-1	TGTGCCAGCTCACGGCGACTAGCGGGAGGGCCTGATGAGCAGTTCTTC	CASSRRLAGGPDEQFF
.	14	.	TRBV9	TRBJ2-1	TGTGCCAGCAGCATTAGCGGTTCGGGCGATGAGCAGTTCTTC	CASSISGSGDEQFF
once	16	TRBD2	TRBV9	TRBJ2-2	TGTGCCAGCAGCGTAGACATCGGGGGGGGCGGCGGGGAGCTGTTTTTT	CASSVDIGGGGGELFF
.	15	TRBD2	TRBV7-3	TRBJ2-7	TGTGCCAGCAGCACCGGGACTAGCGGGATTCGCAAGCAGTACTTC	CASSTGTSGIRKQYF
.	17	TRBD1	TRBV19	TRBJ2-2	TGTGCCAGTAGAGACCGTGGGACAGGGGGCGGCACCGGGGAGCTGTTTTTT	CASRDRGTGGGTGELFF
.	13	.	TRBV2	TRBJ1-2	TGTGCCAGCAGTGACTCCACACTATATGGCTACACCTTC	CASSDSTLYGYTF
.	13	TRBD1	TRBV7-3	TRBJ1-1	TGTGCCAGCAGCCGGGACAGGGACACTGAAGCTTTCTTT	CASSRDRDTEAFF
.	15	.	TRBV5-4	TRBJ2-1	TGTGCCAGCAGCTGGACTGGTTCCCTGTACAATGAGCAGTTCTTC	CASSWTGSLYNEQFF
.	15	.	TRBV6-2/TRBV6-3	TRBJ1-6	TGTGCCAGCAGTTACGGCGGGAGCCAAGGTTCACCCCTCCACTTT	CASSYGGSQGSPLHF
.	14	TRBD2	TRBV29-1	TRBJ2-1	TGCAGCGTCCAGGGGCGGGGGGAGCCATCTGAGCAGTTCTTC	CSVQGRGEPSEQFF
few	11	.	TRBV20-1	TRBJ2-3	TGCAGTGCTAACTCACTAGATACGCAGTATTTT	CSANSLDTQYF
.	14	.	TRBV19	TRBJ2-5	TGTGCCAGTAGTATAGCCCAGGATCAAGAGACCCAGTACTTC	CASSIAQDQETQYF
.	15	.	TRBV6-2/TRBV6-3	TRBJ2-4	TGTGCCAGCAGCCTTGAGGCAAGGGCCAAAAACATTCAGTACTTC	CASSLEARAKNIQYF
.	15	TRBD2	TRBV6-5	TRBJ2-3	TGTGCCAGCACCCCCGCTAGCGGGAGTTCGGATACGCAGTATTTT	CASTPASGSSDTQYF
.	12	.	TRBV5-1	TRBJ2-7	TGCGCCAGCAGCTTGCCAGGTTACGAGCAGTACTTC	CASSLPGYEQYF
.	15	.	TRBV19	TRBJ2-1	TGTGCCAGTAGTCGGGGGAGGAGCTCCTACAATGAGCAGTTCTTC	CASSRGRSSYNEQFF
.	14	.	TRBV20-1	TRBJ2-2	TGCAGTGCTAGTGGAAATAGAGTTGCCGGGGAGCTGTTTTTT	CSASGNRVAGELFF
.	16	.	TRBV18	TRBJ1-3	TGTGCCAGCTCACCCTGGCAGGTTCCCTCTGGAAACACCATATATTTT	CASSPWQVPSGNTIYF
.	13	TRBD2	TRBV7-2	TRBJ2-7	TGTGCCAGCAGCTTATTAGCGGGCTACGAGCAGTACTTC	CASSLLAGYEQYF
.	14	.	TRBV9	TRBJ1-1	TGTGCCAGCAGCGTAACCCCTATGAACACTGAAGCTTTCTTT	CASSVTPMNTEAFF
.	17	TRBD2	TRBV27	TRBJ2-3	TGTGCCAGCAGTTTTCGGAGCCTACTAGCGTCAACAGATACGCAGTATTTT	CASSFRSLLASTDTQYF
.	14	.	TRBV28	TRBJ1-5	TGTGCCAGCACTTGGCGGTATAGCAATCAGCCCCAGCATTTT	CASTWRYSNQPQHF
many	14	.	TRBV27	TRBJ2-2	TGTGCCAGCAGTTTTACAGGGACATCCGGGGAGCTGTTTTTT	CASSFTGTSGELFF
.	17	TRBD2	TRBV5-8	TRBJ2-3	TGTGCCAGCAGCTTGGTAACTAGCGGGGGGGCAGTAGATACGCAGTATTTT	CASSLVTSGGAVDTQYF
.	15	TRBD1	TRBV7-8	TRBJ2-7	TGTGCCAGCAGCCCCGGGACAGGGTCCTCCTACGAGCAGTACTTC	CASSPGTGSSYEQYF
once	17	.	TRBV9	TRBJ2-3	TGTGCCAGCAGCGTACATTTAGGAGGGGCGGGCACAGATACGCAGTATTTT	CASSVHLGGAGTDTQYF
.	14	.	TRBV7-2	TRBJ2-7	TGTGCCAGCAGCTTGGGACTGAGAAACTACGAGCAGTACTTC	CASSLGLRNYEQYF
.	13	.	TRBV14	TRBJ2-5	TGTGCCAGCAGAATGGCGGGGATTGAGACCCAGTACTTC	CASRMAGIETQYF
.	16	.	TRBV5-1	TRBJ1-2	TGCGCCAGCAGCCCGGGGGGCCAAGGGCGAGACTATGGCTACACCTTC	CASSPGGQGRDYGYTF
few	19	TRBD2	TRBV19	TRBJ2-1	TGTGCCAGTAGTCCCCAAGCCCCGGGACTAGCGGGAGTCAGCAATGAGCAGTTCTTC	CASSPQAPGLAGVSNEQFF
.	12	TRBD1	TRBV18	TRBJ1-1	TGTGCCAGCTCAGCGGGAGGACAGGAGGCTTTCTTT	CASSAGGQEAFF
.	13	.	TRBV29-1	TRBJ1-5	TGCAGCGTGCGGAGGGGCCCGGGGCAGCCCCAGCATTTT	CSVRRGPGQPQHF
.	11	.	TRBV19	TRBJ2-7	TGTGCCAGTAGTACGGGTTACGAGCAGTACTTC	CASSTGYEQYF
.	16	.	TRBV4-3	TRBJ2-3	TGCGCCAGCAGCCAAGAGGTCGCGGGGAGCACAGATACGCAGTATTTT	CASSQEVAGSTDTQYF
.	14	TRBD1	TRBV18	TRBJ2-5	TGTGCCAGCTCATCCGCGGACAGGGGAGAGACCCAGTACTTC	CASSSADRGETQYF
.	19	TRBD2	TRBV11-2	TRBJ2-2	TGTGCCAGCAGCTTTGTAAGGGGAGTATGGCGGGAGGACACCGGGGAGCTGTTTTTT	CASSFVRGVWREDTGELFF